This passage covers 11 T cell receptor beta chains from one sample sequenced in a study of a mutant IDH1 vaccine in newly diagnosed glioma. Here immunoSEQ multiplex PCR was the method, and the copy in TCRdb shows in-frame clones only, minus some. The table includes tens of thousands of clones, around 83% detected once. Indicated time point: baseline, week 1 (first vaccination visit). Treatment meaning: pre-vaccination baseline after standard-of-care therapy. The sample was peripheral blood mononuclear cells (PBMCs), taken from a glioma patient treated with radiotherapy, temozolomide or both. The receptors come from a woman in her late teens or twenties with glioma. Some clones in this sample may be carry-over from other donors' samples.

The chain is built from TRBV6-1 and TRBJ2-7, with TRBD2 as a possible D gene (5 bases). Germline-derived CDR1 and CDR2 are MNHNS and SASEGT. V lost 1 base and J 1 base, leaving 14 bases between the germline ends. The CDR3 sequence is 16 residues long. CDR3 sequence: CASSEGEGPQSYEQYF. The CDR3 DNA reads TGTGCCAGCAGTGAAGGAGAGGGCCCACAATCCTACGAGCAGTACTTC.

The rearrangement links TRBV19 to TRBJ2-3, with 8 nucleotides matching TRBD1. There are 16 residues in the CDR3. Germline V gene data show CDR1 as LNHDA and CDR2 as SQIVND (reference sequence). After removal of 5 bases from V and 0 bases from J, the junction contained 7 bases not matched to a gene. CDR3 nucleotides: TGTGCCAGTAGTCCAGGGACAGGTCTAAGCACAGATACGCAGTATTTT. It translates to CASSPGTGLSTDTQYF.

Comment on this clone: An end of the junction differs from the germline gene, which may be a read error. J is TRBJ1-4 and V is TRBV9; D gene ambiguous. Germline V CDR1 and CDR2: SGDLS, YYNGEE. The CDR3 has 9 residues. The CDR3 sequence is CASRPDARF. For the CDR3, the DNA is TGTGCCAGCAGGCCGGATGCGAGATTT.

The chain has TRBV7-6 and TRBJ2-1; 12 nucleotides match TRBD2. The germline CDR1 and CDR2 sequences are SGHVS and FNYEAQ. Trimming cost V 6 bases and J 9 bases; bases outside gene matches: 9. The CDR3 contains 15 residues. CDR3 protein: CASRGRLAGEGEQFF. In nucleotides, the CDR3 is TGTGCCAGCAGAGGGAGACTAGCGGGGGAGGGTGAGCAGTTCTTC.

This clone was observed a single time. This CDR3 reads CASSGSFDRGKETQYF. The CDR3 DNA follows: TGTGCCAGCAGTGGCTCCTTTGACAGGGGAAAAGAGACCCAGTACTTC. The chain employs TRBV2 and TRBJ2-5; 8 positions match TRBD1. This CDR3 has 16 amino acids. CDR1 SNHLY and CDR2 FYNNEI come from the germline V gene. V shed 4 bases and J 3 bases; nucleotides not matched to a gene: 10.

V is TRBV29-1 and J is TRBJ1-4, with 7 bases matching TRBD1. Germline V gene lookup returns CDR1 SQVTM and CDR2 ANQGSEA. Trimming at V came to 7 bases and at J to 0 bases, leaving 2 bases not matched to a gene. The CDR3 has 13 amino acids. CDR3 residues: CSGGTATNEKLFF. The DNA for the CDR3 is TGCAGCGGCGGGACAGCAACTAATGAAAAACTGTTTTTT.

The V and J genes are TRBV5-1 and TRBJ2-2, with D unresolved. Per germline, CDR1 SGHRS and CDR2 YFSETQ. The CDR3 loop spans 14 amino acids. Trimming shortened V by 0 bases and J by 4 bases, and 7 bases separated the two germline ends. CDR3 loop: CASSLEVVTGELFF. CDR3 sequence (DNA): TGCGCCAGCAGCTTGGAGGTCGTCACCGGGGAGCTGTTTTTT.

The rearrangement links TRBV5-1 to TRBJ1-1; 7 bases are a match to TRBD1. With V trimmed by 0 bases and J by 1 base, 3 bases remained unmatched. Germline values: CDR1 SGHRS, CDR2 YFSETQ. The CDR3 spans 15 residues. CDR3 bases: TGCGCCAGCAGCTTGGCCGGGACAGAGAACACTGAAGCTTTCTTT. Its protein product is CASSLAGTENTEAFF.

This clone was observed a single time. V and J are TRBV5-4 and TRBJ2-2, with D maybe TRBD2 (6 bases). The CDR3 is 15 amino acids. V was trimmed by 0 bases and J by 7 bases, leaving 13 bases between them. Looked up from germline, CDR1 is SGHNT and CDR2 is YYREEE (reference sequence). The CDR3 region is CASSLAGSGLGELFF. As DNA, the CDR3 is TGTGCCAGCAGCTTGGCGGGTAGCGGCCTCGGGGAGCTGTTTTTT.

V and J are TRBV5-4 and TRBJ1-4, with D unresolved. The germline V gene has CDR1 SGHNT and CDR2 YYREEE (reference sequence). With 0 bases removed from V and 1 base from J, the gap between germline ends came to 7 bases. The CDR3 sequence is 15 residues long. In DNA form, the CDR3 reads TGTGCCAGCAGCTTGGAAGGGAAAACTAATGAAAAACTGTTTTTT. The encoded protein is CASSLEGKTNEKLFF.

The V call is TRBV14, the J call TRBJ2-7, with 8 bases matching TRBD1. J gave up 0 bases and V 0 bases, and 19 bases lay outside the gene matches. Germline V gene data show CDR1 as SGHDN and CDR2 as FVKESK. This CDR3 spans 21 amino acids. The CDR3 loop is CASSQDPSRATGANFSYEQYF. As DNA, the CDR3 is TGTGCCAGCAGCCAAGATCCAAGTCGTGCGACAGGGGCAAATTTCTCCTACGAGCAGTACTTC.